This entry lists 9 T cell receptor beta chains sequenced from one sample in a study of graft-versus-host responses after intestinal transplantation. TCRdb's copy holds only in-frame clones and misses some; the assay was immunoSEQ multiplex PCR. The sample gives about 25,000 clones, 40% of which show up once; 0.65% to 0.8% is in the top ten. Sample: alloreactive CD4+ T cells from a mixed lymphocyte reaction culture, taken before intestinal transplant. Subset meaning: CFSE-low proliferating T cells sorted from roughly 6-day pre-transplant mixed lymphocyte reaction (GvH or HvG direction). These receptors originate from a human patient who received an intestinal transplant.

The chain employs TRBV11-3 and TRBJ1-2, with D perhaps TRBD1 (5 bases). The V end was cut by 5 bases, the J end by 3 bases, with 13 bases between. The CDR3 extends over 14 amino acids. Germline V CDR1 and CDR2: SGHNT, YENEEA. Here the CDR3 DNA reads TGTGCCAGCAGCCCACAAGACAGCTACTATGGCTACACCTTC. It is translated as CASSPQDSYYGYTF.

This clone occurred a few times. The chain carries TRBV2 and TRBJ1-5; 7 positions match TRBD1. V lost 2 bases, J lost 2 bases, and 0 bases stayed unmatched. CDR1 is SNHLY and CDR2 is FYNNEI in the germline V gene. CDR3 length: 14 amino acids. CDR3 nucleotide sequence: TGTGCCAGCAGTGAAACAGGGGGCAATCAGCCCCAGCATTTT. Translating gives CASSETGGNQPQHF.

J is TRBJ1-2 and V is TRBV4-2; 10 bases match TRBD1. CDR1 is LGHNA and CDR2 is YNFKEQ in the germline V gene. The CDR3 is 18 residues long. The trim removed 2 bases at V and 4 bases at J, leaving 13 bases unmatched. The CDR3 DNA reads as TGTGCCAGCAGCCAAAATCCCCGGACAGGGGGGGGGCCCTATGGCTACACCTTC. This sequence encodes CASSQNPRTGGGPYGYTF.

The V gene is TRBV6-5, the J gene TRBJ2-7, with a possible D match to TRBD2 (6 bases). V was trimmed by 6 bases and J by 6 bases, leaving 18 bases between them. Germline CDR1 and CDR2: MNHEY and SVGAGI. The CDR3 is 14 amino acids. The CDR3 loop is CASRATSQGGEQYF. The DNA for the CDR3 is TGTGCCAGCAGGGCGACTAGTCAGGGAGGCGAGCAGTACTTC.

This clone has a handful of counts. The rearrangement joins TRBV7-3 to TRBJ2-1; D may be TRBD2 (7 bases). V gave up 2 bases and J gave up 5 bases, with 16 bases separating them. CDR3 size: 16 residues. Germline V gene data show CDR1 as SGHTA and CDR2 as FQGTGA. The CDR3 protein is CASSLLGGGKNNEQFF. Written as DNA, the CDR3 is TGTGCCAGCAGCTTATTGGGCGGGGGCAAAAACAATGAGCAGTTCTTC.

The chain recombines TRBV5-1 with TRBJ2-1; 16 positions agree with TRBD2. CDR1 SGHRS and CDR2 YFSETQ come from the germline V gene. The CDR3 sequence is 19 residues long. The junction had 11 bases not matched to a gene; V was cut back by 1 base and J by 7 bases. CDR3 sequence: CASSLQGTSGRAGWNEQFF. The DNA of the CDR3 is TGCGCCAGCAGCTTGCAAGGGACTAGCGGGAGGGCCGGTTGGAATGAGCAGTTCTTC.

The rearrangement uses TRBV2 and TRBJ2-3; a possible D gene is TRBD1 (6 bases). CDR3 length: 16 amino acids. Germline V gene data show CDR1 as SNHLY and CDR2 as FYNNEI. Between the trimmed V and J ends, which lost 6 bases and 2 bases, there was a span of 18 bases. Here the CDR3 reads CASRQRLGQLTDTQYF. In DNA form, the CDR3 reads TGTGCCAGCAGACAACGACTCGGACAGCTCACAGATACGCAGTATTTT.

The chain employs TRBV7-6 and TRBJ2-1, with a possible D match to TRBD1 (6 bases). Trimming took off 5 bases at V and 2 bases at J, with 13 bases between the two ends. The CDR3 sequence is 15 residues long. The germline gives CDR1 SGHVS, CDR2 FNYEAQ. This chain's CDR3 is CASSPQGLPYNEQFF. CDR3 DNA sequence: TGTGCCAGCAGCCCACAGGGTCTTCCCTACAATGAGCAGTTCTTC.

The rearrangement uses TRBV6-6 and TRBJ1-1; the D gene is possibly TRBD1 (6 bases). Germline V lookup: CDR1 MNHNY, CDR2 SVGAGI (reference sequence). The germline V and J ends were trimmed by 4 bases and 4 bases, with 16 bases remaining between them. CDR3 length: 15 amino acids. The CDR3 nucleotides are TGTGCCAGCAGTTGGTCGGACAGACCAATCACTGAAGCTTTCTTT. Its translation is CASSWSDRPITEAFF.